The 20 T cell receptor beta chains below come from one sample, sequenced in a study of T-cell memory formation after mild COVID-19. From the 5' RACE reads, TCRdb called clonotypes with MiXCR, one entry per CDR3 protein. The repertoire holds 400,000 to 500,000 distinct CDR3 sequences, with around 19% as singletons. Input material: PBMCs or a T cell subset sorted from them (not recorded which). Receptor source: an adult woman who had mild COVID-19 (a few samples of this study predate the infection). Cell type and time point are not known.

This clonotype turned up a few times. The chain employs TRBV7-3 and TRBJ1-6; 8 nucleotides agree with TRBD1. The V segment lost 4 bases and the J segment 6 bases; nucleotides outside the gene matches: 5. This CDR3 spans 15 amino acids. Germline assignment: CDR1 SGHTA and CDR2 FQGTGA. In DNA form, the CDR3 reads TGTGCCAGCAGCTCCGGGACAGGTGGTAATTCACCCCTCCACTTT. Protein sequence: CASSSGTGGNSPLHF.

J is TRBJ2-6 and V is TRBV27; possible D gene TRBD1, 6 bases. Trimming pared 5 bases from V and 2 bases from J, leaving 16 bases between. CDR1 MNHEY and CDR2 SMNVEV come from the germline V gene (reference sequence). The length of the CDR3 is 17 residues. The CDR3 DNA follows: TGTGCCAGCAGTCTCGGGGCAGGGGTACCTGGGGCCAACGTCCTGACTTTC. Translated, it gives CASSLGAGVPGANVLTF.

CDR3 loop: CASSFRRRGAGETQYF. As DNA, the CDR3 is TGTGCCAGCAGTTTTCGGCGGCGGGGGGCAGGGGAGACCCAGTACTTC. V is TRBV12-3 or TRBV12-4 and J is TRBJ2-5; 8 bases line up with TRBD2. J lost 5 bases, V lost 3 bases, and 11 bases had no gene match. This CDR3 is built from 16 residues.

There are many counts of this clonotype. The gene calls are TRBV7-9 and TRBJ1-5, with D uncertain. The CDR3 spans 14 residues. V gave up 7 bases and J gave up 1 base, with 11 bases separating them. Germline CDR1 reads SEHNR; CDR2 reads FQNEAQ (reference sequence). In DNA form, the CDR3 reads TGTGCCAGCACCTCGGCTGCAAGCAATCAGCCCCAGCATTTT. It translates to CASTSAASNQPQHF.

The chain combines TRBV20-1 with TRBJ1-3; 8 positions match TRBD1. The CDR3 is 14 amino acids. V lost 5 bases and J lost 1; bases outside the gene matches: 4. CDR1 is DFQATT and CDR2 is SNEGSKA in the germline V gene (reference sequence). The CDR3 loop reads CSAAQGASGNTIYF. CDR3 nucleotides: TGCAGTGCTGCCCAGGGGGCATCTGGAAACACCATATATTTT.

This clonotype appeared a few times. The chain carries TRBV6-4 and TRBJ1-5; D perhaps matches TRBD1 (5 bases). The germline V gene encodes CDR1 MRHNA and CDR2 SNTAGT. V was cut by 0 bases and J by 7 bases, with 10 bases left in between. The CDR3 extends over 14 amino acids. The CDR3 sequence is CASSDSVGVQPQHF. The CDR3 DNA sequence: TGTGCCAGCAGTGACTCCGTAGGGGTCCAGCCCCAGCATTTT.

The sample holds a few counts of this clonotype. The chain links TRBV5-6 to TRBJ2-1; TRBD2 matches 7 bases. Germline CDR1 is SGHDT and CDR2 is YYEEEE. Unmatched junction bases numbered 5, after V lost 2 bases and J lost 9 bases. The CDR3 spans 13 residues. Here the CDR3 reads CASSFGGEGEQFF. Written as DNA, the CDR3 is TGTGCCAGCAGCTTCGGAGGGGAGGGTGAGCAGTTCTTC.

This clonotype appeared a few times. The chain links TRBV7-3 to TRBJ2-5; TRBD2 matches at 16 bases. The CDR3 has 18 amino acids. Losses at the gene ends were 3 bases for V and 1 base for J; bases not matched to a gene: 5. Germline V lookup: CDR1 SGHTA, CDR2 FQGTGA. The CDR3 sequence: CASSLGTSGRASQETQYF. For the CDR3, the DNA is TGTGCCAGCAGCTTGGGGACTAGCGGGAGGGCCAGCCAAGAGACCCAGTACTTC.

The rearrangement joins TRBV21-1 to TRBJ1-6. TRBV21-1 is given as a pseudogene. This CDR3 region has 17 residues. The CDR3 loop reads CASSEKDRSSYNSPLHF. Written as DNA, the CDR3 is TGTGCCAGCAGCGAAAAAGACAGGAGCTCCTATAATTCACCCCTCCACTTT.

The rearrangement links TRBV7-9 to TRBJ1-4, with a tentative D call TRBD1 (6 bases). Between the trimmed V and J ends, which lost 5 bases and 5 bases, there was a span of 12 bases. The CDR3 is 14 amino acids. Looked up from germline, CDR1 is SEHNR and CDR2 is FQNEAQ (reference sequence). CDR3 region: CASSRGQLNEKLFF. CDR3 nucleotides: TGTGCCAGCAGCCGCGGACAGCTGAATGAAAAACTGTTTTTT.

The genes are TRBV6-2 or TRBV6-3 and TRBJ2-5, with 7 bases identical to TRBD2. This CDR3 contains 14 residues. V gave up 6 bases and J gave up 2 bases; unmatched junction bases: 6. Germline assignment: CDR1 MNHEY and CDR2 SVGEGT. This CDR3 is CASRGGSGQETQYF. In nucleotides, the CDR3 is TGTGCCAGCAGAGGCGGGAGCGGGCAAGAGACCCAGTACTTC.

In this sample, this clonotype turned up many times. The chain uses TRBV5-1 and TRBJ2-7; the D call may be TRBD1 or TRBD2 (5 bases each). Germline V CDR1 and CDR2: SGHRS, YFSETQ. The length of the CDR3 is 12 residues. Trimming took off 1 base at V and 6 bases at J, with 8 bases between the two ends. CDR3: CASSLTGGEQYF. CDR3 coding DNA: TGCGCCAGCAGCTTGACTGGGGGCGAGCAGTACTTC.

This clonotype was seen a handful of times. The chain recombines TRBV6-6 with TRBJ2-2; D perhaps matches TRBD2 (6 bases). Germline CDR1 is MNHNY and CDR2 is SVGAGI (reference sequence). The V end lost 7 bases, the J end lost 2 bases, and 14 bases lay between the germline ends. This CDR3 region has 15 residues. For the CDR3, the DNA is TGTGCCAGCATAAGCGGGCAAATTAACACCGGGGAGCTGTTTTTT. Amino acid sequence: CASISGQINTGELFF.

The table lists this clonotype with a few counts. The gene calls are TRBV9 and TRBJ1-6; D is ambiguous. Deletions cut 0 bases from V and 0 bases from J, with 7 bases between. In germline, CDR1 is SGDLS, CDR2 YYNGEE. The CDR3 length is 16 residues. CDR3 sequence reads: CASSVGPSSYNSPLHF. The DNA of the CDR3 is TGTGCCAGCAGCGTAGGCCCGAGCTCCTATAATTCACCCCTCCACTTT.

The chain links TRBV5-5 to TRBJ1-5; D gene unclear. Germline assignment: CDR1 SGHKS and CDR2 YYEKEE (reference sequence). The CDR3 spans 14 residues. Trimming pared 0 bases from V and 4 bases from J, leaving 8 bases between. Written as DNA, the CDR3 is TGTGCCAGCAGCTTGGGAGGGAAGAATCAGCCCCAGCATTTT. Amino acids: CASSLGGKNQPQHF.

The V call is TRBV29-1, the J call TRBJ2-7; the D gene is possibly TRBD1 (6 bases). The germline V and J ends were trimmed by 2 bases and 5 bases, with 19 bases remaining between them. Germline V gene lookup returns CDR1 SQVTM and CDR2 ANQGSEA. This CDR3 region has 15 residues. CDR3 sequence (DNA): TGCAGCGTTGAAACCTCACAGGGTTTCGGGAACGAGCAGTACTTC. This gives the protein CSVETSQGFGNEQYF.

This clonotype was seen more than once but under ten times. The chain joins TRBV6-6 to TRBJ2-3; 15 bases agree with TRBD2. V shed 2 bases and J 6 bases; nucleotides not matched to a gene: 6. The CDR3 runs 17 residues. Germline values: CDR1 MNHNY, CDR2 SVGAGI (reference sequence). Here the CDR3 reads CASSYTGTSGGSDTQYF. As DNA, the CDR3 is TGTGCCAGCAGTTACACGGGGACTAGCGGGGGGTCGGATACGCAGTATTTT.

This clonotype was seen a handful of times. The V call is TRBV6-2 or TRBV6-3, the J call TRBJ2-7; 10 nucleotides match TRBD2. The V gene's germline CDR1 is MNHEY and CDR2 SVGEGT. J gave up 3 bases and V 5 bases, and 4 bases lay outside the gene matches. CDR3 size: 14 residues. This CDR3 reads CASSRTSGYYEQYF. The CDR3 nucleotides are TGTGCCAGCAGTCGGACTAGCGGTTACTACGAGCAGTACTTC.

V gene TRBV12-5 combines with J gene TRBJ2-3; D ambiguous. The CDR3 has 13 residues. V lost 7 bases, J lost 2 bases, and 10 bases lay in between. From germline, CDR1 is LGHNT and CDR2 FRNRAP. The CDR3 reads CASVGDNTDTQYF. The CDR3 nucleotides are TGTGCTAGTGTAGGTGACAACACAGATACGCAGTATTTT.

V and J are TRBV20-1 and TRBJ1-6; D not resolved. The CDR3 has 12 amino acids. Trimming removed 6 bases at V and 5 bases at J, with 8 bases between. Germline V lookup: CDR1 DFQATT, CDR2 SNEGSKA (reference sequence). In nucleotides, the CDR3 is TGCAGTGCCGGAGGTCATAATTCACCCCTCCACTTT. Translated: CSAGGHNSPLHF.